These 20 T cell receptor beta chains came from one sample sequenced in a study of blood T cell repertoires in COVID-19. Some clones are missing from TCRdb's copy, which holds only in-frame ones; the method was immunoSEQ multiplex PCR. The sample yields around 250,000 clones, around 90% seen once. The sample comprised peripheral blood. Receptor source: a woman in her fifties or sixties with COVID-19, enrolled during active disease.

This clone was recorded once. J is TRBJ1-1 and V is TRBV7-3; possibly TRBD1 for D (5 bases). The CDR3 loop spans 13 amino acids. The V gene lost 3 bases and the J gene lost 7 bases, with 12 bases spanning the gap. In germline, CDR1 is SGHTA, CDR2 FQGTGA. CDR3 bases: TGTGCCAGCAGCTTCGCCGCGGGGGTTGAAGCTTTCTTT. Protein product: CASSFAAGVEAFF.

This rearrangement joins TRBV27 to TRBJ1-4, with D perhaps TRBD1 (5 bases). The V gene's germline CDR1 is MNHEY and CDR2 SMNVEV (reference sequence). V was cut by 5 bases and J by 3 bases, with 19 bases left in between. The CDR3 is made up of 17 amino acids. The CDR3 loop reads CASSPQFRVWSNEKLFF. The CDR3 DNA reads as TGTGCCAGCAGTCCCCAATTCAGGGTTTGGTCTAATGAAAAACTGTTTTTT.

The chain couples TRBV6-2 or TRBV6-3 to TRBJ2-5; D remains unclear. Germline values: CDR1 MNHEY, CDR2 SVGEGT. Trimming shortened V by 6 bases and J by 5 bases, and 13 bases separated the two germline ends. This CDR3 spans 13 amino acids. This CDR3 is CASSIFTPETQYF. CDR3 sequence (DNA): TGTGCCAGCAGCATCTTCACACCCGAGACCCAGTACTTC.

This clone was detected a few times. The chain has TRBV18 and TRBJ1-5; D is unresolved. CDR1 KGHSH and CDR2 LQKENI come from the germline V gene. CDR3 size: 14 residues. V shed 4 bases and J shed 2 bases, with 9 bases lying between them. CDR3 protein: CASSQGVGNQPQHF. CDR3 nucleotides: TGTGCCAGCTCACAGGGAGTTGGCAATCAGCCCCAGCATTTT.

The chain is built from TRBV19 and TRBJ1-5; 9 nucleotides match TRBD1. Germline CDR1 LNHDA, CDR2 SQIVND (reference sequence). V was clipped by 6 bases and J by 6 bases; unmatched bases: 9. This CDR3 is built from 15 residues. In DNA form, the CDR3 reads TGTGCCAGTAGCCGGGGGGACAGGGCAATTCAGCCCCAGCATTTT. Amino acid sequence: CASSRGDRAIQPQHF.

The V gene is TRBV30, the J gene TRBJ2-2; 7 positions match TRBD2. V lost 7 bases to trimming and J lost 2 bases; unmatched junction nucleotides: 7. Germline V CDR1 and CDR2: GTSNPN, SVGIG (reference sequence). This CDR3 spans 14 amino acids. CDR3 coding DNA: TGTGCCTACGAGCGGGGCCTTAACACCGGGGAGCTGTTTTTT. This gives the protein CAYERGLNTGELFF.

The rearrangement uses TRBV6-6 and TRBJ1-2; D uncertain. With 5 bases removed from V and 4 bases from J, the gap between germline ends came to 17 bases. The CDR3 covers 15 residues. CDR1 and CDR2 (germline): MNHNY, SVGAGI (reference sequence). CDR3 in DNA: TGTGCCAGCAGTAACCTAGGAGGCGTGGGCTATGGCTACACCTTC. It is translated as CASSNLGGVGYGYTF.

This chain joins TRBV25-1 and TRBJ1-2, with 9 bases fitting TRBD1. The CDR3 is made up of 15 amino acids. V lost 2 bases to trimming and J lost 5 bases; unmatched junction nucleotides: 6. Germline assignment: CDR1 MGHDK and CDR2 SYGVNS. The CDR3, as DNA: TGTGCCAGCAGTGAAGATCGGACAGGGGAGTATGGCTACACCTTC. Translated, it gives CASSEDRTGEYGYTF.

J is TRBJ1-5 and V is TRBV4-3, with no clear D. Per germline, CDR1 LGHNA and CDR2 YSLEER. This CDR3 is built from 14 residues. V lost 4 bases and J lost 4, with 11 bases in between. CDR3 DNA sequence: TGCGCCAGCAGCCGAAACAGAGTTAATCAGCCCCAGCATTTT. This encodes CASSRNRVNQPQHF.

This chain joins TRBV19 and TRBJ2-3, with unresolved D. The V gene's germline CDR1 is LNHDA and CDR2 SQIVND (reference sequence). The CDR3 runs to 12 residues. Trimming took off 6 bases at V and 2 bases at J, with 6 bases between the two ends. The CDR3 nucleotides read TGTGCCAGTAGGAGAGCCACAGATACGCAGTATTTT. It codes for CASRRATDTQYF.

The chain has TRBV5-1 and TRBJ1-3; tentatively, D is TRBD1 (5 bases). From germline, CDR1 is SGHRS and CDR2 YFSETQ. This CDR3 region has 15 residues. V was trimmed by 4 bases and J by 2 bases, leaving 13 bases between them. The DNA of the CDR3 is TGCGCCAGCAGCCCCTCCAGGGTACCTGGAAACACCATATATTTT. This gives the protein CASSPSRVPGNTIYF.

CDR3 sequence: CASSEPGQPQHF. The DNA of the CDR3 is TGTGCCAGCAGTGAACCGGGACAGCCCCAGCATTTT. The rearrangement uses TRBV6-1 and TRBJ1-5; no clear D gene. The germline gives CDR1 MNHNS, CDR2 SASEGT. Trimming cost V 2 bases and J 7 bases, with 6 bases left between them. This CDR3 has 12 amino acids.

In regard to this clone: The identical CDR3 is also encoded by other nucleotide sequences in the sample. The V and J genes are TRBV7-2 and TRBJ1-1; 9 bases match TRBD1. The CDR3 contains 14 residues. The germline gives CDR1 SGHTA, CDR2 FQGNSA. With V trimmed by 3 bases and J by 1 base, 0 bases remained unmatched. CDR3 in amino acids: CASSLGQGNTEAFF. The CDR3 region has the DNA TGTGCCAGCAGCTTGGGACAGGGGAACACTGAAGCTTTCTTT. Drawing the rest from reference TRBV7-2 and TRBJ1-1, the complete variable domain is GAGVSQSPSNKVTEKGKDVELRCDPISGHTALYWYRQSLGQGLEFLIYFQGNSAPDKSGLPSDRFSAERTGGSVSTLTIQRTQQEDSAVYLCASSLGQGNTEAFFGQGTRLTVV.

The chain couples TRBV30 to TRBJ1-6; D is perhaps TRBD1 (5 bases). With 5 bases removed from V and 5 bases from J, the gap between germline ends came to 25 bases. Germline CDR1 is GTSNPN and CDR2 is SVGIG (reference sequence). The CDR3 runs 18 residues. CDR3 DNA: TGTGCCTGGGGCAGTGGTGTGGGGGGAGGAGGCCATAATTCACCCCTCCACTTT. Translating it yields CAWGSGVGGGGHNSPLHF.

The chain combines TRBV5-8 with TRBJ1-1; D is possibly TRBD1 (5 bases). There are 13 residues in the CDR3. The germline gives CDR1 SGHTS, CDR2 YDEGEE. V dropped 2 bases and J dropped 4 bases, with 9 bases sitting between them. The DNA for the CDR3 is TGTGCCAGCAGCTTCGGGCAGGGCACTGAAGCTTTCTTT. Amino acids: CASSFGQGTEAFF.

The chain carries TRBV7-3 and TRBJ2-1; TRBD1 agrees at 8 bases. The length of the CDR3 is 14 residues. Trimming cost V 2 bases and J 8 bases; bases outside gene matches: 5. CDR1 and CDR2 (germline): SGHTA, FQGTGA. The CDR3 DNA reads as TGTGCCAGCAGCTTACAGACAGGGGCCTATGAGCAGTTCTTC. Residues: CASSLQTGAYEQFF.

This clone was counted once. CDR3 sequence: CASSTQGVLDSPLHF. CDR3 coding DNA: TGTGCCAGCAGTACACAGGGTGTCTTAGATTCACCCCTCCACTTT. The chain links TRBV6-6 to TRBJ1-6; D is possibly TRBD1 (6 bases). V was clipped by 5 bases and J by 8 bases, with 16 bases between them. The CDR3 extends over 15 amino acids. From germline, CDR1 is MNHNY and CDR2 SVGAGI (reference sequence).

The V gene is TRBV27, the J gene TRBJ2-6; D not resolved. This CDR3 has 14 amino acids. V dropped 3 bases and J dropped 3 bases, with 6 bases sitting between them. Germline CDR1 and CDR2: MNHEY and SMNVEV (reference sequence). The CDR3 bases are TGTGCCAGCAGTTTTGGCGGTGGGGCCAACGTCCTGACTTTC. It codes for CASSFGGGANVLTF. The variable domain in full, completed from reference TRBV27 and TRBJ2-6, reads EAQVTQNPRYLITVTGKKLTVTCSQNMNHEYMSWYRQDPGLGLRQIYYSMNVEVTDKGDVPEGYKVSRKEKRNFPLILESPSPNQTSLYFCASSFGGGANVLTFGAGSRLTVL.

The V gene is TRBV6-5, the J gene TRBJ1-6; 10 nucleotides line up with TRBD1. Germline CDR1 reads MNHEY; CDR2 reads SVGAGI. The J segment lost 8 bases and the V segment lost 1 base, leaving 5 bases of the junction unmatched. This CDR3 region has 16 residues. CDR3 sequence: CASSYFSTGGHSPLHF. The CDR3 DNA sequence: TGTGCCAGCAGTTACTTTTCGACAGGGGGCCATTCACCCCTCCACTTT.

The J gene is TRBJ2-7, the V gene TRBV9; D not resolved. Germline CDR1 SGDLS, CDR2 YYNGEE. CDR3 length equals 13 residues. Trimming cost V 7 bases and J 2 bases, with 13 bases left between them. The CDR3 region has the DNA TGTGCCAGCGGCACAGATGTTGCCTACGAGCAGTACTTC. Amino acid sequence: CASGTDVAYEQYF. Full variable domain (outside the CDR3, taken from reference TRBV9 and TRBJ2-7): DSGVTQTPKHLITATGQRVTLRCSPRSGDLSVYWYQQSLDQGLQFLIQYYNGEERAKGNILERFSAQQFPDLHSELNLSSLELGDSALYFCASGTDVAYEQYFGPGTRLTVT.